This T cell receptor (beta chain) was recovered during a study of cytomegalovirus exposure and HLA in healthy donors. PCR primers comprised 60 Vbeta and 13 Jbeta primers. Profiled with immunoSEQ multiplex PCR; TCRdb holds only in-frame clones, not every one. The sample yields some 150,000 clones, approximately 85% seen once. This clone showed up just a few times. CDR1 and CDR2 from the germline V gene are SGHTA and FQGNSA. V lost 5 bases and J lost 6, with 13 bases in between. This CDR3 spans 14 amino acids. Sequencing used PBMCs. The gene calls are TRBV7-2 and TRBJ2-2, with TRBD1 as a possible D gene (6 bases). The TCR comes from a woman in her forties or fifties in good health and CMV-seropositive. The CDR3 reads CASSRTTGPGELFF. CDR3 bases: TGTGCCAGCAGCCGTACCACAGGGCCCGGGGAGCTGTTTTTT.